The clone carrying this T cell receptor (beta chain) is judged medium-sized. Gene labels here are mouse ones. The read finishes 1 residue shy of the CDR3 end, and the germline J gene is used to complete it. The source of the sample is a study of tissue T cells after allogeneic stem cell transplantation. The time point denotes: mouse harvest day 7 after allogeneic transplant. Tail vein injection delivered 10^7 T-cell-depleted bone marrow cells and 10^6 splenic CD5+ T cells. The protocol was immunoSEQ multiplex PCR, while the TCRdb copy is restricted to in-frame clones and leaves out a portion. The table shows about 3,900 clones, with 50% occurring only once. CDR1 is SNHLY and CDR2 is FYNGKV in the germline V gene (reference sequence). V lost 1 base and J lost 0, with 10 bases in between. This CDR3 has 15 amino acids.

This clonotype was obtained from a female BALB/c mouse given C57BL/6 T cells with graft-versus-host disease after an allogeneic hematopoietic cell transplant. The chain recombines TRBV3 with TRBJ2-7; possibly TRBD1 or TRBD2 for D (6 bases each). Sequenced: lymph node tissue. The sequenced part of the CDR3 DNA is TGTGCCAGCAGCTTAGTGGGGGCCCCCTCCTATGAACAGTAC. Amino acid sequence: CASSLVGAPSYEQY. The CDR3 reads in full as CASSLVGAPSYEQYF.